This entry is about one TCR beta chain. No antigen is known for it. This entry comes from a study of blood T cells in healthy people across ages. Findings and limits, study-wide: Diversity estimates drawn from one million T cells were deemed underestimates. Diversity was higher, and naive CD4+ cells more numerous, in long-lived donors than in aged donors.

Trimming removed 6 bases from V and 9 bases from J, with 27 bases in between. The CDR3 length is 16 residues. Germline CDR1 reads MNHEY; CDR2 reads SMNVEV (reference sequence). A J-beta primer mix and a sample-barcoded 5' primer were used in a second PCR of about 7 to 12 cycles. MiXCR, run by TCRdb on the 5' RACE reads, gives a single entry per CDR3 protein. This table has more than 1,400,000 distinct CDR3 sequences, about 40% appearing once. The sample comprised blood. The rearrangement links TRBV27 to TRBJ2-7, with D perhaps TRBD2 (6 bases). The clonotype originates from a woman younger than 35 in good health. Here the CDR3 DNA reads TGTGCCAGCAGCCGTTGGACTAACTTCGGATGGTCTGGGCAGTACTTC. This translates into CASSRWTNFGWSGQYF.